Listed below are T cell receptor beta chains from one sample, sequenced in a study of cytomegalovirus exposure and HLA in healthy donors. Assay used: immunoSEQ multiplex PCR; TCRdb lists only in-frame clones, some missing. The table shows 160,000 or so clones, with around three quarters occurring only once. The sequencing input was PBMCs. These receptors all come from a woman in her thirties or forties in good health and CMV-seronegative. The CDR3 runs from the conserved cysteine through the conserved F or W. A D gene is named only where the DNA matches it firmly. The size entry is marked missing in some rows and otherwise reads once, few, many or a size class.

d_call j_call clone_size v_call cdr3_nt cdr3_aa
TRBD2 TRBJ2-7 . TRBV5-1 TGCGCCAGCAGCTTCACCGGGACTAGAGCCTACGAGCAGTACTTC CASSFTGTRAYEQYF
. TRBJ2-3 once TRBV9 TGTGCCAGCAGCGAGCGGTACACAGATACGCAGTATTTT CASSERYTDTQYF
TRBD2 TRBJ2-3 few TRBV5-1 TGCGCCAGCAGTTCGGGACTAGCGGGATTCACAGATACGCAGTATTTT CASSSGLAGFTDTQYF
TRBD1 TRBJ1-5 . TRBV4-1 TGCGCCAGCAGCCAAATTTCTGGGGACAGCACACATAGCAATCAGCCCCAGCATTTT CASSQISGDSTHSNQPQHF
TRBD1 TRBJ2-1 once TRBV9 TGTGCCAGCAGCCCGGGGACAGCGTCCAATGAGCAGTTCTTC CASSPGTASNEQFF
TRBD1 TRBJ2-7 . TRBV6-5 TGTGCCAGCAGTTACCGGGACAGGGGGACCTACGAGCAGTACTTC CASSYRDRGTYEQYF
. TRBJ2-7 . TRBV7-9 TGTGCCAGCAGCTTAGTAGAGGCATCGGGGGAGCAGTACTTC CASSLVEASGEQYF
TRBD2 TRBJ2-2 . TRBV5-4 TGTGCCAGCAGCTTGTTTCTAGCGGGAAACACCGGGGAGCTGTTTTTT CASSLFLAGNTGELFF
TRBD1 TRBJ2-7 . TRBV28 TGTGCCAGCAGTACCTTCCACAGGGGGCTTGGCGAGCAGTACTTC CASSTFHRGLGEQYF
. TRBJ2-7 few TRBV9 TGTGCCAGCAGCGTATCGGAGGGACGAGTAAGCGAGCAGTACTTC CASSVSEGRVSEQYF
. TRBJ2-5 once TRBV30 TGTGCCTGGAGTCTCACCCGGGACATTTCCCAAGAGACCCAGTACTTC CAWSLTRDISQETQYF
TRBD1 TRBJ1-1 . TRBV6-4 TGTGCCAGCAGCCTGGGGACAGGGGGCGCGGAGGGTTTCTTT CASSLGTGGAEGFF
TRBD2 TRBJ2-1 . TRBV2 TGTGCCAGCAGGTCCCGAGGGGGAGCGGGAGAGTACAATGAGCAGTTCTTC CASRSRGGAGEYNEQFF
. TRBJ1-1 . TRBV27 TGTGCCAGCGTATCAATCAGGAACACTGAAGCTTTCTTT CASVSIRNTEAFF
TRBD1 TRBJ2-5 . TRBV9 TGTGCCAGCAGCCCCCGGACAGGGGGCGCGAAAGGAACGGGGCAAGAGACCCAGTACTTC CASSPRTGGAKGTGQETQYF
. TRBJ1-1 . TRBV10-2 TGCGCCAGCAGAGGCACCCGGGGGGGGACTGAAGCTTTCTTT CASRGTRGGTEAFF
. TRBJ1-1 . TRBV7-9 TGTGCCAGCAGCTTAGCAGGGGGGGGCGGCACTGAAGCTTTCTTT CASSLAGGGGTEAFF
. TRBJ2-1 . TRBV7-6 TGTGCCAGCAGCTTAGCCAGGTCCTACAATGAGCAGTTCTTC CASSLARSYNEQFF
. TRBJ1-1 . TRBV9 TGTGCCAGCAGCGTAGATGGAAGGAGGGCCGGGACGGTGAACACTGAAGCTTTCTTT CASSVDGRRAGTVNTEAFF
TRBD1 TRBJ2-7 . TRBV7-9 TGTGCCAGCAGCTTCACAGGGGCCTCCTACGAGCAGTACTTC CASSFTGASYEQYF
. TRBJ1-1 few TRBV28 TGTGCCAGCAGTCCCCCAGATAACACTGAAGCTTTCTTT CASSPPDNTEAFF
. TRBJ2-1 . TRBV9 TGTGCCAGCAGCGCTACAGGGAGTGATCTCTACAATGAGCAGTTCTTC CASSATGSDLYNEQFF
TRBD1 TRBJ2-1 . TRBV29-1 TGCAGCGTTGAAAATGACAGGGGGTATCAGTTCTTC CSVENDRGYQFF
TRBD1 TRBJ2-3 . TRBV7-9 TGTGCCAGCAGCCTAGGGGCGGACAGGGGGAATACGCAGTATTTT CASSLGADRGNTQYF
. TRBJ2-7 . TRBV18 TGTGCCAGCTCACCTAACTACGAGCAGTACTTC CASSPNYEQYF
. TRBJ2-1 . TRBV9 TGTGCCAGCAGCGTCCAGGGCGGGGTCTCCTACAATGAGCAGTTCTTC CASSVQGGVSYNEQFF
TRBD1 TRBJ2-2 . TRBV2 TGTGCCAGCAGCGGGACAGGGGGTAAGGCCGGGGAGCTGTTTTTT CASSGTGGKAGELFF
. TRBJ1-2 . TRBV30 TGTGCCTGGAGTCGACAGATCTATGGCTACACCTTC CAWSRQIYGYTF